These T cell receptor beta chains were read from a single sample in a study of blood T cell repertoires in COVID-19. Assay used: immunoSEQ multiplex PCR; TCRdb lists only in-frame clones, some missing. The table has about 170,000 clones, around four fifths seen once. Sequencing was carried out using peripheral blood. The source is a woman of 80 years or more with COVID-19, enrolled during active disease. CDR3s include the opening cysteine and the closing phenylalanine or tryptophan. Fields, in order: clone size, J gene, D gene, V gene, CDR3 DNA, CDR3 protein. D genes are given only for firm matches. The size field is filled for only some rows; it gives once, few, many or a size class.

>.|TRBJ1-2|.|TRBV5-8
TGTGCCAGCAGCTCACCTTGGGGCGGCTACACCTTC
CASSSPWGGYTF
>.|TRBJ2-5|.|TRBV7-2
TGTGCCAGCTCCCCGGGAGTTCAAGAGACCCAGTACTTC
CASSPGVQETQYF
>.|TRBJ2-7|TRBD1|TRBV6-5
TGTGCCAGCAGTCTTGGACAGGGAGGCTCCTACGAGCAGTACTTC
CASSLGQGGSYEQYF
>.|TRBJ1-2|.|TRBV28
TGTGCCAGCAGTTTCGGTGCGAACTATGGCTACACCTTC
CASSFGANYGYTF
>.|TRBJ2-7|.|TRBV27
TGTGCCAGCACCTCTAGTTCCTACGAGCAGTACTTC
CASTSSSYEQYF
>once|TRBJ1-5|.|TRBV18
TGTGCCAGCTCACCAAGCGGGGGCGCGGGTCAGCCCCAGCATTTT
CASSPSGGAGQPQHF
>.|TRBJ2-1|TRBD1|TRBV27
TGTGCCAGCAGCCGTGGACAGGGAGGTTACAATGAGCAGTTCTTC
CASSRGQGGYNEQFF
>.|TRBJ1-5|.|TRBV27
TGTGCCAGCAGACCTTTGGACTATAGCAATCAGCCCCAGCATTTT
CASRPLDYSNQPQHF
>once|TRBJ2-3|.|TRBV2
TGTGCCAGCAGTGATCGGCAGGGCTTCACAGATACGCAGTATTTT
CASSDRQGFTDTQYF
>.|TRBJ2-2|.|TRBV10-3
TGTGCCATCAGTGAGGACAGGTTGAACACCGGGGAGCTGTTTTTT
CAISEDRLNTGELFF